The clone carrying this TCR beta chain is deemed medium-sized. Its antigen is not identified. The CDR3 has 15 amino acids. Germline CDR1 reads SNHLY; CDR2 reads FYNNEI. V was clipped by 3 bases and J by 4 bases; unmatched bases: 7. Clones were read by immunoSEQ multiplex PCR, and TCRdb kept only the in-frame ones, dropping some. The sample carries some 21,000 clones, approximately 82% recorded once. These data come from a study of CD4 T cells in relation to SARS-CoV-2 and coronaviruses. The unexposed donors gave CD4+ T cells in about 2011-2019, prior to COVID-19. Isolation of CD4+ T cells took place after about eleven days in culture.

This receptor was taken from a human donor in good health. The chain recombines TRBV2 with TRBJ2-5, with 8 bases matching TRBD2. Source material: CD4+ T cells from PBMCs, cultured in vitro. The CDR3 loop reads CASSELGRASETQYF. CDR3 DNA: TGTGCCAGCAGTGAGCTCGGGAGGGCCTCAGAGACCCAGTACTTC.